This T cell receptor beta chain was recorded in a study of CD8 T cells in Susac syndrome. Germline loops: CDR1 SGHDN, CDR2 FVKESK. This CDR3 is built from 11 residues. Trimming took 1 base from V and 13 from J, leaving 10 bases between them. An input of roughly 0.5 to 1 ug of RNA was subjected to reverse transcription using random hexamers. The TCR beta CDR3 was amplified by immunoSEQ multiplex PCR across 54 Vbeta, 13 Jbeta. TCRdb reprocessed the immunoSEQ multiplex PCR reads via MiXCR and lists one record per CDR3 protein. This sample has hundreds of thousands of distinct CDR3 sequences, with roughly 94% found just once.

Material for sequencing was CD4+ T cells from PBMCs. The sequence derives from a human donor with multiple sclerosis. The chain employs TRBV14 and TRBJ1-2; D gene unclear. CDR3 sequence reads: CASSQAGLSTF. CDR3 nucleotides: TGTGCCAGCAGCCAAGCGGGTCTCTCCACCTTC.